This paragraph reports one TCR beta chain. Its antigen is as yet unknown. The sample belongs to a study of cytomegalovirus exposure and HLA in healthy donors. Study outcomes and limitations: One cluster of highly shared sequence variants probably arose as a sequencing artifact. In a later analysis, parvovirus B19, influenza, CMV and Epstein-Barr virus appeared linked to several top co-occurrence clusters. Most TCR beta V segments were productive about 87% or about 30% of the time in an earlier analysis.

The PCR used 60 Vbeta and 13 Jbeta primers. Profiling relied on immunoSEQ multiplex PCR, and the TCRdb table lists in-frame clones only, not all of them. This sample's clone table lists about 160,000 clones. The CDR3 extends over 16 amino acids. V shed 1 base and J 3 bases; nucleotides not matched to a gene: 7. Germline loops: CDR1 SGHDT, CDR2 YYEEEE. Sample: PBMCs. J is TRBJ1-5 and V is TRBV5-6; TRBD1 aligns across 7 bases. The TCR sequence derives from a man under 40 in good health and CMV-seronegative. The CDR3 DNA reads as TGTGCCAGCAGCTTGAACGGGGACAGCCCCAATCAGCCCCAGCATTTT. Translating it yields CASSLNGDSPNQPQHF.